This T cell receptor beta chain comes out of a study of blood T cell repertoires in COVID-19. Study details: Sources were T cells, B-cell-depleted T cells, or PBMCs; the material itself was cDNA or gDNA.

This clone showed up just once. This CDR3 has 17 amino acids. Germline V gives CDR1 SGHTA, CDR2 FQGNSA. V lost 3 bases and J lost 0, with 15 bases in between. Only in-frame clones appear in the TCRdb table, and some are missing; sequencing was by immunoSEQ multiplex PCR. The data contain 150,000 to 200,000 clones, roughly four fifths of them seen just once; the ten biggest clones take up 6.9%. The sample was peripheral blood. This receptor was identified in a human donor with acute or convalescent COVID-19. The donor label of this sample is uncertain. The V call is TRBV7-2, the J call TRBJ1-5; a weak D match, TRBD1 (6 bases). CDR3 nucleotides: TGTGCCAGCAGCTTTTTCGGGACATCATATAGCAATCAGCCCCAGCATTTT. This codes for CASSFFGTSYSNQPQHF.